This TCR beta chain originates from a study of blood T cell repertoires in COVID-19. Study-level background: COVID-19 samples collected from the United States, Italy and Spain covered acute and convalescent phases. T cells, B-cell-depleted T cells, or PBMCs supplied cDNA or gDNA.

Assay used: immunoSEQ multiplex PCR; TCRdb lists only in-frame clones, some missing. The repertoire has about 140,000 clones, around 87% of them found once; the top ten carry 11%. Trimming took 8 bases from V and 4 from J, leaving 14 bases between them. CDR1 and CDR2 (germline): MNHEY, SVGAGI. The CDR3 totals 13 residues. This chain links TRBV6-5 with TRBJ1-1; unclear D gene. The sequenced sample consisted of PBMCs or T cells enriched from blood (not recorded which). This clonotype was sampled from a man aged 60 to 69 who had recovered from COVID-19. The DNA for the CDR3 is TGTGCCAGCTTAAGGCCGGAGGGCACTGAAGCTTTCTTT. It codes for CASLRPEGTEAFF.